The rows below give T cell receptor beta chains drawn from one sample of a study of blood T cell repertoires in COVID-19. The method was immunoSEQ multiplex PCR; TCRdb's version includes in-frame clones alone and lacks a portion of them. The sample lists around 95,000 clones; more than 75% were seen once. Sample: peripheral blood. These receptor sequences come from a human donor in a cohort sampled during active COVID-19. The CDR3 runs from the conserved cysteine through the conserved F or W. D genes are given only for firm matches. Only some rows state a clone size, as once, few, many or a class for expanded clones.

TRBJ2-7 | - | TRBV5-4 | - | TGTGCCAGCAGCCTAGGACAGATGGGCTACGAGCAGTACTTC | CASSLGQMGYEQYF
TRBJ2-7 | TRBD1 | TRBV6-5 | - | TGTGCCAGCAGTTGGGGTGGCGGGACAGGGGCCTACGAGCAGTACTTC | CASSWGGGTGAYEQYF
TRBJ2-5 | - | TRBV25-1 | once | TGTGCCAGCAGTGTCCTAGAGACCCAGTACTTC | CASSVLETQYF
TRBJ2-1 | TRBD1 | TRBV7-6 | once | TGTGCCAGCAGCTCCTCACAGGGGTCCTACAATGAGCAGTTCTTC | CASSSSQGSYNEQFF
TRBJ2-7 | - | TRBV2 | few | TGTGCCAGCAGCTCCCAACAGCTTACCTACGAGCAGTACTTC | CASSSQQLTYEQYF
TRBJ1-5 | - | TRBV6-5 | - | TGTGCCAGCAGCGCACAGGGAGGGAGCAATCAGCCCCAGCATTTT | CASSAQGGSNQPQHF
TRBJ1-3 | TRBD1 | TRBV19 | - | TGTGCCAGTAGAACAGGGGACTCCTCTGGAAACACCATATATTTT | CASRTGDSSGNTIYF
TRBJ2-3 | TRBD1 | TRBV29-1 | - | TGCAGCGTTGGAGGGTTGGACAGGGGGTCCACAGATACGCAGTATTTT | CSVGGLDRGSTDTQYF
TRBJ2-6 | - | TRBV6-6 | - | TGTGCCAGCAGTCAACAGGGGACTAGGTCTGGGGCCAACGTCCTGACTTTC | CASSQQGTRSGANVLTF
TRBJ1-5 | - | TRBV6-6 | - | TGTGCCAGCAGTTACGGGCAGGGAGGCGGTCAGCCCCAGCATTTT | CASSYGQGGGQPQHF
TRBJ1-5 | TRBD1 | TRBV5-1 | - | TGCGCCAGCAGCTACCAGGGGGGAGATCAGCCCCAGCATTTT | CASSYQGGDQPQHF
TRBJ2-7 | - | TRBV6-5 | - | TGTGCCAGCAGCACCGGACTGGCCTACGAGCAGTACTTC | CASSTGLAYEQYF
TRBJ2-3 | - | TRBV25-1 | once | TGTGCCAGCAGTGAGGGACTGCACGCAACAGATACGCAGTATTTT | CASSEGLHATDTQYF
TRBJ2-5 | - | TRBV2 | - | TGTGCCAGCAGAGGACAGCCCTACCAAGAGACCCAGTACTTC | CASRGQPYQETQYF
TRBJ1-2 | - | TRBV5-5 | few | TGTGCCAGCAGCTTGGCCAAGCGTGGCTACACCTTC | CASSLAKRGYTF
TRBJ2-2 | - | TRBV6-5 | - | TGTGCCAGCAGTTACGAGGCAGGGAAGTGGACCGGGGAGCTGTTTTTT | CASSYEAGKWTGELFF
TRBJ1-1 | - | TRBV24-1 | - | TGTGCCACCAGTGAGAACAGGGTCTTTTTCTTT | CATSENRVFFF
TRBJ1-3 | - | TRBV5-1 | - | TGCGCCAGCAGCTTGGGTGGGCACGGAAACACCATATATTTT | CASSLGGHGNTIYF
TRBJ2-7 | - | TRBV7-2 | - | TGTGCCAGCAGCACTTCCTACGAGCAGTACTTC | CASSTSYEQYF
TRBJ1-2 | - | TRBV5-4 | - | TGTGCCAGCAGCTCCGGGAACGGACACTATGGCTACACCTTC | CASSSGNGHYGYTF
TRBJ2-7 | TRBD2 | TRBV9 | - | TGTGCCAGCAGCGTAGGAATGGGGACTAGCGGGACTTGGCCCTACGAGCAGTACTTC | CASSVGMGTSGTWPYEQYF
TRBJ2-7 | TRBD1 | TRBV18 | few | TGTGCCAGCTCACCACTCGGGGACAGGGGGTTATACGAGCAGTACTTC | CASSPLGDRGLYEQYF
TRBJ1-4 | - | TRBV11-2 | - | TGTGCCAGCAGCTCGTCTCTCGCAGGTGCAACTAATGAAAAACTGTTTTTT | CASSSSLAGATNEKLFF
TRBJ1-4 | - | TRBV7-2 | - | TGTGCCAGCAGCCCCAAAACGAGCAACGGGGAAAAACTGTTTTTT | CASSPKTSNGEKLFF
TRBJ2-6 | - | TRBV30 | - | TGTGCCTGGGGGCCCAGGAGGGGATCTGGGGCCAACGTCCTGACTTTC | CAWGPRRGSGANVLTF
TRBJ2-5 | - | TRBV2 | - | TGTGCCAGCTGTCAACAAGAGACCCAGTACTTC | CASCQQETQYF
TRBJ2-5 | TRBD2 | TRBV2 | - | TGTGCCAGCAGTGAAGGGGGAGGGGAAGTGACCCAGTACTTC | CASSEGGGEVTQYF
TRBJ2-7 | TRBD1 | TRBV7-2 | - | TGTGCCAGCAGCCGCTCTCCTTACAGGGGGCGCGGCTCCTACGAGCAGTACTTC | CASSRSPYRGRGSYEQYF
TRBJ2-1 | TRBD2 | TRBV5-8 | - | TGTGCCAGCAGCTTGGTGGGGCTAGCGGGAGTGATTCCCTACAATGAGCAGTTCTTC | CASSLVGLAGVIPYNEQFF
TRBJ2-1 | - | TRBV6-5 | - | TGTGCCAGCACCCGAGGAGGGGGGGGGCTTTATGAGCAGTTCTTC | CASTRGGGGLYEQFF
TRBJ2-7 | - | TRBV5-1 | - | TGCGCCAGCAGCTTCAATGAGGGAGTCTCCCACGAGCAGTACTTC | CASSFNEGVSHEQYF
TRBJ2-7 | TRBD2 | TRBV7-9 | - | TGTGCCAGCAGCTTCACGGGGGGTGCCGAGCAGTACTTC | CASSFTGGAEQYF
TRBJ2-2 | TRBD2 | TRBV5-6 | many | TGTGCCAGCAGCCCGAGCGGGAGGGCCAACACCGGGGAGCTGTTTTTT | CASSPSGRANTGELFF
TRBJ2-1 | TRBD2 | TRBV11-2 | once | TGTGCCAGCAGCTTAACTGCGGGACTAGCTTACAATGAGCAGTTCTTC | CASSLTAGLAYNEQFF
TRBJ1-1 | - | TRBV29-1 | - | TGCAGCGTTGTCGTGGCAGGGTACACTGAAGCTTTCTTT | CSVVVAGYTEAFF
TRBJ2-2 | TRBD2 | TRBV4-1 | - | TGCGCCAGCAGCCAAGATCGGGGACTAGCGGGCAACACCGGGGAGCTGTTTTTT | CASSQDRGLAGNTGELFF
TRBJ2-5 | TRBD1 | TRBV12-5 | - | TGTGCTAGTGGTTCACGGACAGGGAAAGAGACCCAGTACTTC | CASGSRTGKETQYF
TRBJ2-1 | - | TRBV20-1 | few | TGCAGTGCTATGGGCCACAATGAGCAGTTCTTC | CSAMGHNEQFF
TRBJ2-1 | TRBD1 | TRBV6-6 | once | TGTGCCAGCAGTTACGGGCAGGGGGAAAGCAATGAGCAGTTCTTC | CASSYGQGESNEQFF
TRBJ1-1 | - | TRBV7-2 | - | TGTGCCAGCAGCTCAAATCTGGACATGGGGCGGACTGAAGCTTTCTTT | CASSSNLDMGRTEAFF
TRBJ1-2 | - | TRBV12-3/TRBV12-4 | - | TGTGCCAGCAGTCTGTGGGACAACCGAAACTACACCTTC | CASSLWDNRNYTF
TRBJ2-2 | - | TRBV4-3 | - | TGCGCCAGCAGCCAAGATCATAGAGGGGGGGTCGGGGAGCTGTTTTTT | CASSQDHRGGVGELFF
TRBJ1-1 | - | TRBV6-5 | - | TGTGCCAGCAGGACTGGGAACACTGAAGCTTTCTTT | CASRTGNTEAFF
TRBJ2-2 | - | TRBV9 | few | TGTGCCAGCAGCGTAGTCAGTGTCGGGGAGCTGTTTTTT | CASSVVSVGELFF
TRBJ1-1 | - | TRBV3-1/TRBV3-2 | once | TGTGCCAGCAGCCAAGGGTTACAGTCTTCTGAAGCTTTCTTT | CASSQGLQSSEAFF
TRBJ1-1 | TRBD1 | TRBV18 | - | TGTGCCAGCTCACCAACGGGACAGATGAACACTGAAGCTTTCTTT | CASSPTGQMNTEAFF
TRBJ2-7 | TRBD1 | TRBV2 | - | TGTGCCAGCAGTGAAGCGACCTCTACAGGGGAAGGTGTGGACTTC | CASSEATSTGEGVDF
TRBJ2-4 | TRBD2 | TRBV19 | - | TGTGCCAGTAGTATAGGACTAGCGGGAGTGAGGGGAAACATTCAGTACTTC | CASSIGLAGVRGNIQYF